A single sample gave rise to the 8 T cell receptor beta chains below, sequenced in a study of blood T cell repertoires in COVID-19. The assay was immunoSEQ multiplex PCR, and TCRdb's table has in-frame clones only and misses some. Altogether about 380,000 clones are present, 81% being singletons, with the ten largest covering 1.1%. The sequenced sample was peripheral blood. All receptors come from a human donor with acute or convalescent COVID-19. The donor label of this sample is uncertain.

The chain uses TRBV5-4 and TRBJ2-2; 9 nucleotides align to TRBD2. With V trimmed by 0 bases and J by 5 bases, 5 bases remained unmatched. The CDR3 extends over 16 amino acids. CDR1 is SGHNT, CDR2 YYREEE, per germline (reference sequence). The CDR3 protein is CASSLALAGPTGELFF. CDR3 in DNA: TGTGCCAGCAGCTTGGCCCTAGCGGGACCAACCGGGGAGCTGTTTTTT.

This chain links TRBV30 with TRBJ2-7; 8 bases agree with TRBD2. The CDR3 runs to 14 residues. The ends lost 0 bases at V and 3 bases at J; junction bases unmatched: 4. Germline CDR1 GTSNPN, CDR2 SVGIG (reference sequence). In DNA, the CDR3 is TGTGCCTGGAGTGTGGGACTAGGAGTCTACGAGCAGTACTTC. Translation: CAWSVGLGVYEQYF.

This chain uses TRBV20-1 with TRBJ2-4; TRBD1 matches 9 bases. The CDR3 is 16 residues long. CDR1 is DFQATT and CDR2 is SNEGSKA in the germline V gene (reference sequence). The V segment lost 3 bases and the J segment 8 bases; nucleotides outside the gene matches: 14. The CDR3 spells CSASRGSGQGLDIQYF. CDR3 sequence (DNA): TGCAGTGCTAGTAGAGGCTCCGGACAGGGGTTAGACATTCAGTACTTC.

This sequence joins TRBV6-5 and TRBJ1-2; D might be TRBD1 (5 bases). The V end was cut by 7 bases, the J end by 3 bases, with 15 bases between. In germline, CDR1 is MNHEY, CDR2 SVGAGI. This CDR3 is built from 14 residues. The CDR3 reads CASTSGATYYGYTF. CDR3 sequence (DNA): TGTGCCAGCACGAGCGGGGCAACTTACTATGGCTACACCTTC.

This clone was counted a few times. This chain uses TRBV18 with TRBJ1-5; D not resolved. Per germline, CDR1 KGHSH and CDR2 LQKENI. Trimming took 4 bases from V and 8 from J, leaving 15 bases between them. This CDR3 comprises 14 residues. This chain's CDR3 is CASSLRVSAEPQHF. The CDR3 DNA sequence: TGTGCCAGCTCACTTCGGGTATCTGCGGAGCCCCAGCATTTT.

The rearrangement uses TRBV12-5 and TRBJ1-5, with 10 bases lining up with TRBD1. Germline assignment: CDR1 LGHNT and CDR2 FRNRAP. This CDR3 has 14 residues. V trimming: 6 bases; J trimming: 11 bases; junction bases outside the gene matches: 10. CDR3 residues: CASGGTGDGWTQHF. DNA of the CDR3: TGTGCTAGTGGGGGGACAGGGGACGGCTGGACCCAGCATTTT.

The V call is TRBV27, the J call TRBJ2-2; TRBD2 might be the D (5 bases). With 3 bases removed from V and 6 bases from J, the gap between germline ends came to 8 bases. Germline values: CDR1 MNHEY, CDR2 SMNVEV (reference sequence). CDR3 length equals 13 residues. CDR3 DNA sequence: TGTGCCAGCAGTTTTGACGGGGCCGGGGAGCTGTTTTTT. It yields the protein CASSFDGAGELFF.

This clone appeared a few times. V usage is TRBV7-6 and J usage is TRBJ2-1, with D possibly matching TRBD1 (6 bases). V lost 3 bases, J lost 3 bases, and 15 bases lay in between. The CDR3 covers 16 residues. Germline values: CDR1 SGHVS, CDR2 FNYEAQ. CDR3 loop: CASSFVQGDGYNEQFF. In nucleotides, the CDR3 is TGTGCCAGCAGCTTCGTACAGGGAGACGGCTACAATGAGCAGTTCTTC.